This TCR beta chain was profiled in a study of T cell repertoires in cytomegalovirus infection. The overall study: Matching HLA type, along with CMV infection, was indicated by public TCR beta signatures. Study-level results: The ex vivo response showed dominance by HLA-C-restricted CMV-specific TCR beta clonotypes. Carriage of CMV together with the relevant HLA was identifiable through cumulative public TCR beta family frequency.

Concerning this clonotype: Its antigen remains unknown.

The CDR3 sequence is 13 residues long. Germline assignment: CDR1 KGHSH and CDR2 LQKENI. The germline V and J ends were trimmed by 0 bases and 1 base, with 3 bases remaining between them. TCRdb re-called the reads with MiXCR, one entry per CDR3 protein. The top ten hold more than 10% of the sample, which has over 300,000 distinct CDR3 sequences, roughly 16% seen once. The source is a human donor in good health (CMV status not recorded). Some clones in this sample may be carry-over from other donors' samples. The rearrangement joins TRBV18 to TRBJ1-1; no clear D gene. What was sequenced was PBMCs. CDR3 amino acids: CASSPPPNTEAFF. As DNA, the CDR3 is TGTGCCAGCTCACCACCTCCGAACACTGAAGCTTTCTTT.